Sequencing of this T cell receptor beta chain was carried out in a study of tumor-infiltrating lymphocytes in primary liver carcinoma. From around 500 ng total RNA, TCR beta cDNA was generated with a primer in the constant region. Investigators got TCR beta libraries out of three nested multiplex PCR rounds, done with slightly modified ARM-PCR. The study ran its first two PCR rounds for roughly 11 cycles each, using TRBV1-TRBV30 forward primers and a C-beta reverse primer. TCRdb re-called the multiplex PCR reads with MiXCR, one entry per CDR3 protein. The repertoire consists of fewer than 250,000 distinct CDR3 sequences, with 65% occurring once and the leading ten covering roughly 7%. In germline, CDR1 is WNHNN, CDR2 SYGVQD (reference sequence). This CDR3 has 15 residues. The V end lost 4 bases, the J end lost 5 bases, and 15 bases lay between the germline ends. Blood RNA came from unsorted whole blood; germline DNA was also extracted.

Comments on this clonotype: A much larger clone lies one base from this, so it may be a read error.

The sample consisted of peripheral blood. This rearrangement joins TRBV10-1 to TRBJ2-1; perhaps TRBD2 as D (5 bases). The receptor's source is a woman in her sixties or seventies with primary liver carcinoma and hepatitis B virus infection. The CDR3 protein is CASSATGVRHNEQFF. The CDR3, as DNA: TGCGCCAGCAGTGCCACCGGGGTCCGGCACAATGAGCAGTTCTTC.